Following are 26 T cell receptor beta chains from one sample sequenced in a study of blood T cell repertoires in COVID-19. Here immunoSEQ multiplex PCR was the method, and the copy in TCRdb shows in-frame clones only, minus some. Of around 140,000 clones listed, approximately 81% are singletons. The sequencing sample was made of peripheral blood. These receptors originate from a human donor in a cohort sampled during active COVID-19.

The CDR3 reads CASSLAAFAGGQETQYF. CDR3 sequence (DNA): TGTGCCAGCAGTTTAGCCGCCTTTGCGGGAGGGCAAGAGACCCAGTACTTC. The chain joins TRBV28 to TRBJ2-5; TRBD2 matches at 9 bases. Germline loops: CDR1 MDHEN, CDR2 SYDVKM. This CDR3 comprises 17 residues. J gave up 2 bases and V 2 bases, and 9 bases lay outside the gene matches.

The J gene is TRBJ2-2, the V gene TRBV18; the D gene is possibly TRBD1 (5 bases). The V gene lost 5 bases and the J gene lost 1 base, with 11 bases spanning the gap. This CDR3 spans 15 amino acids. Germline CDR1 KGHSH, CDR2 LQKENI. The chain's CDR3 is CASSEIGQNTGELFF. The CDR3 DNA is TGTGCCAGCTCAGAAATCGGACAGAACACCGGGGAGCTGTTTTTT.

This clone was picked up a small number of times. The chain carries TRBV27 and TRBJ1-5; D call uncertain. V lost 5 bases to trimming and J lost 3 bases, with 5 bases between them. Per germline, CDR1 MNHEY and CDR2 SMNVEV (reference sequence). The CDR3 runs to 12 residues. This chain's CDR3 is CASSRVNQPQHF. CDR3 bases: TGTGCCAGCAGTAGAGTCAATCAGCCCCAGCATTTT.

This chain links TRBV29-1 with TRBJ2-7, with no clear D. V gave up 7 bases and J gave up 0 bases, with 10 bases separating them. The CDR3 sequence is 12 residues long. Germline V gene sequence: CDR1 SQVTM, CDR2 ANQGSEA. CDR3 sequence: CSASEASYEQYF. The CDR3 DNA reads as TGCAGCGCCTCCGAAGCCTCCTACGAGCAGTACTTC.

The rearrangement links TRBV11-2 to TRBJ2-5; possible D gene TRBD2, 7 bases. The germline V gene encodes CDR1 SGHAT and CDR2 FQNNGV. CDR3 length: 16 amino acids. The V and J ends lost 1 base and 2 bases respectively, with 14 bases between them. DNA for the CDR3: TGTGCCAGCAGCTTAGGATGGGGAGGGGGACAAGAGACCCAGTACTTC. Its translation is CASSLGWGGGQETQYF.

This chain uses TRBV28 with TRBJ1-2; D perhaps matches TRBD1 (5 bases). Germline V lookup: CDR1 MDHEN, CDR2 SYDVKM. V was clipped by 2 bases and J by 5 bases, with 12 bases between them. The CDR3 contains 14 residues. The CDR3 here is CASSLVGSGYGYTF. Here the CDR3 DNA reads TGTGCCAGCAGTTTAGTAGGGTCAGGGTATGGCTACACCTTC.

The CDR3 coding sequence is TGTGCCAGCAGCCCCGGGACAGGTAGCTACGAGCAGTACTTC. Translating it yields CASSPGTGSYEQYF. This chain uses TRBV7-3 with TRBJ2-7; 8 nucleotides align to TRBD1. This CDR3 region has 14 residues. Germline assignment: CDR1 SGHTA and CDR2 FQGTGA. Germline trimming cut 5 bases from V and 3 bases from J; bases unmatched to any gene: 6.

The V call is TRBV5-1, the J call TRBJ2-7; D call uncertain. The length of the CDR3 is 11 residues. The germline V gene encodes CDR1 SGHRS and CDR2 YFSETQ. Deletions cut 5 bases from V and 2 bases from J, with 5 bases between. The CDR3 DNA sequence: TGCGCCAGCAGAAATACCTACGAGCAGTACTTC. Its protein product is CASRNTYEQYF.

This chain connects TRBV7-2 to TRBJ1-5; a possible D gene is TRBD1 (6 bases). From germline, CDR1 is SGHTA and CDR2 FQGNSA. The V and J ends lost 3 bases and 2 bases respectively, with 14 bases between them. The CDR3 sequence is 16 residues long. For the CDR3, the DNA is TGTGCCAGCAGCTTCCCAGGGGAGGGTGGCAATCAGCCCCAGCATTTT. Translated: CASSFPGEGGNQPQHF.

This chain links TRBV7-2 with TRBJ2-3; D is uncertain. Germline values: CDR1 SGHTA, CDR2 FQGNSA. This CDR3 comprises 16 residues. V gave up 1 base and J gave up 3 bases, with 14 bases separating them. The CDR3 loop is CASSLGAHLRTDTQYF. As DNA, the CDR3 is TGTGCCAGCAGCTTAGGGGCGCATCTCCGGACAGATACGCAGTATTTT.

This clone was counted between two and nine times. The chain employs TRBV7-9 and TRBJ2-4; TRBD2 might be the D (5 bases). The CDR3 has 15 amino acids. The V and J ends lost 1 base and 4 bases respectively, with 11 bases between them. The germline V gene encodes CDR1 SEHNR and CDR2 FQNEAQ (reference sequence). The CDR3 DNA sequence: TGTGCCAGCAGCTTAGTTGGACCGGGGAAAAACATTCAGTACTTC. Amino acids: CASSLVGPGKNIQYF. Together with reference TRBV7-9 and TRBJ2-4, the CDR3 gives the full variable domain: DTGVSQNPRHKITKRGQNVTFRCDPISEHNRLYWYRQTLGQGPEFLTYFQNEAQLEKSRLLSDRFSAERPKGSFSTLEIQRTEQGDSAMYLCASSLVGPGKNIQYFGAGTRLSVL.

This chain connects TRBV10-3 to TRBJ2-7; 7 nucleotides agree with TRBD1. Germline V CDR1 and CDR2: ENHRY, SYGVKD. CDR3 length: 15 residues. Trimming removed 2 bases from V and 2 bases from J; junction bases left unmatched: 6. Here the CDR3 reads CAISEPLGQPYEQYF. CDR3 sequence (DNA): TGTGCCATCAGTGAGCCCCTGGGACAGCCCTACGAGCAGTACTTC.

The CDR3 loop is CASSLRAGTYEQYF. The CDR3 DNA follows: TGTGCCAGCAGCTTAAGGGCAGGGACCTACGAGCAGTACTTC. This sequence joins TRBV7-3 and TRBJ2-7; D perhaps matches TRBD1 (5 bases). CDR1 SGHTA and CDR2 FQGTGA come from the germline V gene. Trimming pared 1 base from V and 2 bases from J, leaving 9 bases between. The CDR3 length is 14 residues.

The chain uses TRBV6-6 and TRBJ2-7; 7 nucleotides match TRBD1. The junction had 11 bases not matched to a gene; V was cut back by 10 bases and J by 5 bases. This CDR3 region has 13 residues. Germline-derived CDR1 and CDR2 are MNHNY and SVGAGI (reference sequence). The DNA for the CDR3 is TGTGCCACCACGATACAGGGGTCCCACGAGCAGTACTTC. Residues: CATTIQGSHEQYF.

This clone was observed a single time. V gene TRBV12-3 or TRBV12-4 combines with J gene TRBJ2-7, with D possibly TRBD1 on 5 matching bases. The CDR3 is 13 amino acids. V lost 6 bases and J lost 2, with 11 bases in between. The CDR3 bases are TGTGCCAGCAGCAACAGGTTAGCCTACGAGCAGTACTTC. It yields the protein CASSNRLAYEQYF.

J is TRBJ2-2 and V is TRBV11-3; D is unresolved. V was clipped by 3 bases and J by 5 bases, with 4 bases between them. The germline CDR1 and CDR2 sequences are SGHNT and YENEEA. The CDR3 spans 12 residues. The CDR3 nucleotides read TGTGCCAGCAGCTTTCCAACCGGGGAGCTGTTTTTT. It translates to CASSFPTGELFF.

In nucleotides, the CDR3 is TGCGCCAGCAGCTTGATGGGTGGCGTGGCAGGAATCCAAGAGACCCAGTACTTC. Translation: CASSLMGGVAGIQETQYF. V gene TRBV5-1 combines with J gene TRBJ2-5; D call uncertain. Germline V gene lookup returns CDR1 SGHRS and CDR2 YFSETQ. This CDR3 spans 18 amino acids. V lost 1 base, J lost 1 base, and 20 bases lay in between.

DNA for the CDR3: TGTGCCAGCAGTCCTCCAGGGGGGTCCTACGAGCAGTACTTC. Translation gives CASSPPGGSYEQYF. The gene calls are TRBV2 and TRBJ2-7; the D gene is possibly TRBD1 (7 bases). With 5 bases removed from V and 1 base from J, the gap between germline ends came to 12 bases. The germline CDR1 and CDR2 sequences are SNHLY and FYNNEI. This CDR3 contains 14 residues.

The chain employs TRBV2 and TRBJ2-6; 10 bases are shared with TRBD1. From germline, CDR1 is SNHLY and CDR2 FYNNEI. The CDR3 contains 22 residues. The ends lost 6 bases at V and 0 bases at J; junction bases unmatched: 20. The CDR3 bases are TGTGCCAGCAGCGCACCGGGACAGGGGTCCTTTACCTCCAGCTCTGGGGCCAACGTCCTGACTTTC. This translates into CASSAPGQGSFTSSSGANVLTF.

The V gene is TRBV27, the J gene TRBJ2-2, with TRBD1 matching 8 bases. Germline loops: CDR1 MNHEY, CDR2 SMNVEV (reference sequence). The CDR3 has 16 amino acids. V lost 5 bases to trimming and J lost 0 bases; unmatched junction nucleotides: 5. CDR3 protein: CASSPRQGPNTGELFF. The CDR3 nucleotides are TGTGCCAGCAGTCCTCGACAGGGGCCGAACACCGGGGAGCTGTTTTTT.

The chain couples TRBV3-1 (or the pseudogene TRBV3-2) to TRBJ1-2; D gene ambiguous. From germline, CDR1 is LGHDT and CDR2 YNNKEL (reference sequence). Trimming stripped 1 base from V and 7 bases from J, with 13 bases between. The CDR3 consists of 14 residues. The CDR3 DNA reads as TGTGCCAGCAGCCAAGCCCTCCCGTCTATTGGCTACACCTTC. This gives the protein CASSQALPSIGYTF.

The V gene is TRBV6-2 or TRBV6-3, the J gene TRBJ2-4; TRBD2 matches 7 bases. The germline V gene has CDR1 MNHEY and CDR2 SVGEGT. The CDR3 totals 17 residues. Trimming at V came to 6 bases and at J to 2 bases, leaving 13 bases not matched to a gene. The CDR3 DNA is TGTGCCAGCAGCCCTGCTTCTCCTAGCGGAACCAAAAACATTCAGTACTTC. Its translation: CASSPASPSGTKNIQYF.

The J gene is TRBJ1-1, the V gene TRBV5-1; D is ambiguous. Trimming took off 5 bases at V and 1 base at J, with 9 bases between the two ends. The CDR3 length is 13 residues. CDR1 and CDR2 (germline): SGHRS, YFSETQ. For the CDR3, the DNA is TGCGCCAGCAGGTATCACGGGAACACTGAAGCTTTCTTT. This gives the protein CASRYHGNTEAFF.

In nucleotides, the CDR3 is TGCGCCAGCAGCCTTAAACTAGCGGGAGTCCACGAGCAGTACTTC. Its protein is CASSLKLAGVHEQYF. This chain connects TRBV4-3 to TRBJ2-7; 11 nucleotides agree with TRBD2. With 4 bases clipped from V and 5 bases from J, the junction kept 7 bases outside the gene matches. Germline values: CDR1 LGHNA, CDR2 YSLEER. This CDR3 contains 15 residues.

This clone was seen a handful of times. V usage is TRBV3-1 (or the pseudogene TRBV3-2) and J usage is TRBJ2-7; 10 positions agree with TRBD1. Germline V gene sequence: CDR1 LGHDT, CDR2 YNNKEL (reference sequence). V lost 1 base, J lost 2 bases, and 5 bases stayed unmatched. The length of the CDR3 is 16 residues. The CDR3 region has the DNA TGTGCCAGCAGCCAAGGAGGGACAGGGGCACCCTACGAGCAGTACTTC. It yields the protein CASSQGGTGAPYEQYF.

The V gene is TRBV7-9, the J gene TRBJ2-1; 15 nucleotides agree with TRBD2. V lost 6 bases, J lost 5 bases, and 8 bases stayed unmatched. Germline values: CDR1 SEHNR, CDR2 FQNEAQ (reference sequence). The CDR3 is 17 residues long. In DNA form, the CDR3 reads TGTGCCAGCAGGCCACCCGGGACTAGCGGGAGGAACAATGAGCAGTTCTTC. Protein: CASRPPGTSGRNNEQFF.